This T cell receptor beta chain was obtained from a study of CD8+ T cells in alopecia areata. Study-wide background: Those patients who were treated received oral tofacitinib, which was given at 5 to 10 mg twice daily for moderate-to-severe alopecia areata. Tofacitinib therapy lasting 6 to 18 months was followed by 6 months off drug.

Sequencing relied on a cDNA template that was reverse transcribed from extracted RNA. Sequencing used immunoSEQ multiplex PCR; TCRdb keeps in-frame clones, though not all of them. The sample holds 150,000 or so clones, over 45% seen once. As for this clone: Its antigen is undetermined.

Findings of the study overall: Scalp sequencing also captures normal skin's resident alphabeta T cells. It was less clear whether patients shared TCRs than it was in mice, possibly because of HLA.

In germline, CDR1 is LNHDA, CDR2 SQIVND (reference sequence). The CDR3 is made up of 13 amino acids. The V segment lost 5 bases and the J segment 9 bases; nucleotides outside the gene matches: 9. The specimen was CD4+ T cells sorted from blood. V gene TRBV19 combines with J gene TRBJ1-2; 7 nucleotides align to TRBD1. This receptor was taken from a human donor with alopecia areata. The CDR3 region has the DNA TGTGCCAGTAGTGAGATTGGACAGGCTCGCTACACCTTC. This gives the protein CASSEIGQARYTF.